A selection of T cell receptor beta chains follows, all from one sample in a study of cytomegalovirus exposure and HLA in healthy donors. Repertoires were generated with immunoSEQ multiplex PCR, while TCRdb's copy carries only in-frame clones and drops some. This sample carries under 110,000 clones, 60% to 75% of them seen once, and the ten largest clones take approximately 2.8%. Sequencing was performed on PBMCs. Receptors originate from a male donor in good health and CMV-seropositive. The CDR3 runs from the conserved cysteine through the conserved F or W. A D gene is named only where the DNA matches it firmly. The size field is filled for only some rows; it gives once, few, many or a size class.

D,V,size,J,DNA,CDR3
-,TRBV11-2,-,TRBJ2-7,TGTGCCAGCAGCGCCGATCGGAGGGGCGAGCAGTACTTC,CASSADRRGEQYF
TRBD1,TRBV27,-,TRBJ1-4,TGTGCCAGCAGTTCCATCACCGGGACAGGATTTGGAAAACTGTTTTTT,CASSSITGTGFGKLFF
TRBD1,TRBV11-2,few,TRBJ2-7,TGTGCCAGCAGCCTTGGACAGGGGAAGAGCTCCTACGAGCAGTACTTC,CASSLGQGKSSYEQYF
-,TRBV20-1,-,TRBJ2-6,TGCAGTGCTTCGGGGGCCAACGTCCTGACTTTC,CSASGANVLTF
TRBD1,TRBV11-2,-,TRBJ1-2,TGTGCCAGCAGCCAAGGGACAGACCCCGGGGTTAGTGGCTACACCTTC,CASSQGTDPGVSGYTF
TRBD2,TRBV5-1,once,TRBJ2-1,TGCGCCAGCAGCTCGGTCGTTAGCGGGTCTTCCTCCTACAATGAGCAGTTCTTC,CASSSVVSGSSSYNEQFF
TRBD2,TRBV5-1,-,TRBJ2-7,TGCGCCAGCAGCCCCGGGACTAGCCCCTACGAGCAGTACTTC,CASSPGTSPYEQYF
TRBD2,TRBV11-2,-,TRBJ2-3,TGTGCCAGCAGCTTAGGTCTAGCGGGGGGAAGCACGAATACGCAGTATTTT,CASSLGLAGGSTNTQYF
TRBD2,TRBV2,-,TRBJ2-3,TGTGCCAGCAGACTCCAGCGGGAAAACACAGATACGCAGTATTTT,CASRLQRENTDTQYF
TRBD2,TRBV4-1,-,TRBJ2-1,TGCGCCAGCAGCCTCCAGACTAGCGGGAGGGGAAGGGGTGAGCAGTTCTTC,CASSLQTSGRGRGEQFF
TRBD2,TRBV28,once,TRBJ2-3,TGTGCCAGCAGACCAAGCCTCGGGACTAGCGGGAGGCGGAAGACAGATACGCAGTATTTT,CASRPSLGTSGRRKTDTQYF
TRBD2,TRBV6-5,once,TRBJ2-3,TGTGCCAGCAGTCGCCTAGCGGGGTTGACAGATACGCAGTATTTT,CASSRLAGLTDTQYF
-,TRBV19,once,TRBJ1-2,TGTGCCAGTAGTATAGCTGGGCCACAGGGTTCCCTCTATGGCTACACCTTC,CASSIAGPQGSLYGYTF
-,TRBV21-1,-,TRBJ2-1,TGTGCCAGCAGCAATTTGTCTTTCTGGGGCCACTACAATGAGCAGTTCTTC,CASSNLSFWGHYNEQFF
TRBD1,TRBV27,few,TRBJ1-3,TGTGCCAGCAGCCCCGACAGGGGGAGAAACACCATATATTTT,CASSPDRGRNTIYF
-,TRBV4-2,-,TRBJ2-1,TGTGCCAGCAGCCAGCAACTCCTTAACTACAATGAGCAGTTCTTC,CASSQQLLNYNEQFF
TRBD2,TRBV4-2,few,TRBJ2-5,TGTGCCAGCAGCCCAGCCGGGGGGCAAGAGACCCAGTACTTC,CASSPAGGQETQYF
-,TRBV5-1,-,TRBJ2-7,TGCGCCAGCAGCTTGAGGCAGGGGGGCTACGAGCAGTACTTC,CASSLRQGGYEQYF
TRBD2,TRBV4-2,-,TRBJ2-4,TGTGCCAGCAGCCAACAAGCCCGGGAGGGGTGGGGCATTCAGTACTTC,CASSQQAREGWGIQYF
TRBD1,TRBV29-1,few,TRBJ2-7,TGCAGCGCCCGAGAACAGGGGACGAGCTCCTACGAGCAGTACTTC,CSAREQGTSSYEQYF
-,TRBV5-6,-,TRBJ2-5,TGTGCCAGCAGCTTGGGGGGGGTAACAGAGACCCAGTACTTC,CASSLGGVTETQYF
-,TRBV28,few,TRBJ2-1,TGTGCCAGCAGTTTAAGCGGGCCCGTCTACAATGAGCAGTTCTTC,CASSLSGPVYNEQFF
-,TRBV7-2,-,TRBJ1-5,TGTGCCAGCAGCTTAGTATCGTCCCCTCGGAGCAATCAGCCCCAGCATTTT,CASSLVSSPRSNQPQHF
-,TRBV11-2,-,TRBJ1-4,TGTGCCAGCAGCTTAGTACAGGGTCGGACCCCTCGATGGGAAAAACTGTTTTTT,CASSLVQGRTPRWEKLFF
TRBD2,TRBV18,few,TRBJ2-5,TGTGCCAGCTCAACCTCGGGGGGGCGAGAGACCCAGTACTTC,CASSTSGGRETQYF
TRBD1,TRBV5-1,-,TRBJ1-2,TGCGCCAGCAGCAGGGACAGCCTTAGCCGGGGGGGAGGCTACCCCTTC,CASSRDSLSRGGGYPF
TRBD1,TRBV6-5,-,TRBJ1-5,TGTGCCAGCAGCTCACGGACAGGGGTTCAGCCCCAGCATTTT,CASSSRTGVQPQHF
-,TRBV5-1,few,TRBJ1-4,TGCGCCAGCAGCCCCTCGATTAGTGCAACTAATGAAAAACTGTTTTTT,CASSPSISATNEKLFF
TRBD1,TRBV28,-,TRBJ1-5,TGTGCCAGCAGTTCCCCCGGGACAGGACATCAGCCCCAGCATTTT,CASSSPGTGHQPQHF
-,TRBV7-6,-,TRBJ1-6,TGTGCCAGCAGCTTACAAAGCTGGAATTCACCCCTCCACTTT,CASSLQSWNSPLHF
-,TRBV6-5,few,TRBJ2-1,TGTGCCAGCAAGCTCGGGACAACCTACAATGAGCAGTTCTTC,CASKLGTTYNEQFF
TRBD1,TRBV7-2,-,TRBJ2-7,TGTGCCAGCAGCTCCGGACAGGGGGTCGAGCAGTACTTC,CASSSGQGVEQYF
-,TRBV4-1,-,TRBJ2-1,TGCGCCAGCAGCCAGGATGAGGGCGGCGAGCAGTTCTTC,CASSQDEGGEQFF
-,TRBV27,-,TRBJ1-2,TGTGCCAGCCGCCCCACGGGACAACCTAACTATGGCTACACCTTC,CASRPTGQPNYGYTF
TRBD1,TRBV7-2,-,TRBJ1-5,TGTGCCAGCAGCCCGAGAGGGACAGGGCCATATAGCAATCAGCCCCAGCATTTT,CASSPRGTGPYSNQPQHF
TRBD1,TRBV4-1,few,TRBJ2-7,TGCGCCAGCAGCCAAGATATTAGTACAGGGGACTACGAGCAGTACTTC,CASSQDISTGDYEQYF
-,TRBV5-5,-,TRBJ1-2,TGTGCCAGCAGCTCTCCTGCAGGGGCTAACTATGGCTACACCTTC,CASSSPAGANYGYTF
TRBD1,TRBV10-3,-,TRBJ2-7,TGTGCCATCAGTGAGTCCGCCGGGACAGACGAGCAGTACTTC,CAISESAGTDEQYF
TRBD1,TRBV5-4,-,TRBJ2-7,TGTGCCAGCAGCACTGAGACAGGGGGGGCCTACGAGCAGTACTTC,CASSTETGGAYEQYF
-,TRBV7-2,-,TRBJ1-6,TGTGCCAGCAGCTTAACGACAGCGATACCCCTCCACTTT,CASSLTTAIPLHF
-,TRBV5-5,-,TRBJ2-2,TGTGCCAGCACAGAACAGGGAAGTCTTACCGGGGAGCTGTTTTTT,CASTEQGSLTGELFF
-,TRBV7-9,-,TRBJ2-2,TGTGCCAGCAGCTTTATCGGGGGGCAGACCGGGGAGCTGTTTTTT,CASSFIGGQTGELFF
TRBD1,TRBV9,-,TRBJ2-5,TGTGCCAGCAGCGTCCAGACAGGGACGGGGACCCAGTACTTC,CASSVQTGTGTQYF
-,TRBV7-2,-,TRBJ2-2,TGTGCCAGCAGCTTAGGACAGATCACCGGGGAGCTGTTTTTT,CASSLGQITGELFF
-,TRBV28,-,TRBJ1-5,TGTGCCAGCAGTCCAAGTGCAGGGAGGAATCAGCCCCAGCATTTT,CASSPSAGRNQPQHF